This T cell receptor (beta chain) comes out of a study of T cell responses to AZD1222 COVID-19 vaccine (dated by TCRdb to the early 2020s). With regard to the full study: AZD1222 recipients whose second dose came at about 4 weeks and those whose second dose came at about 12 weeks were combined into one group, since spike-specific TCR depth and breadth did not differ between the two schedules. Enrollment into the trials was organized by age into subgroups of 18-55, 56-69 and 70-plus years, and those subgroups contained approximately 150, 30 and 60 TCR-sequenced participants, respectively. TCR sequencing was performed for approximately 240 trial participants, of whom roughly 200 were given two doses of AZD1222 and some 26 were given two doses of MenACWY control vaccine. The research as a whole found: Most participants were white British and females outnumbered males, and the authors suggested that clonal diversity may have been underestimated. In the small 56-69-year group, the increase in depth fell short of significance, most likely because of low power. A significant rise in spike-specific TCR breadth and depth was observed after two AZD1222 doses relative to day 0 and relative to MenACWY recipients. Reportedly, close to half of the unique spike-specific TCRs recognized epitopes lying outside the regions that are mutated in the B.1.351 and B.1.1.7 variants. Conclusions about previously exposed vaccinees are limited because only five or six AZD1222 recipients were SARS-CoV-2 seropositive at baseline. Vaccine-associated CD4 TCRs spanned the whole spike protein, with dominant responses in regions 160-218 and 743-854. Because no day 14 peak-response samples were available, repertoires were characterized only after the peak T cell response.

The CDR3 regions of human TCRbeta chains were subjected to immunosequencing. On the authors' methods: Repertoire TCRs were matched against a reference library of SARS-CoV-2-specific TCRs generated with the MIRA antigen-specificity platform. Breadth was defined as the fraction of unique TCRs that were SARS-CoV-2-associated, and depth was defined as the fraction of total T cells that were SARS-CoV-2-associated. Using the MIRA data, each spike-specific TCR was assigned both to the spike region to which the TCR was reactive and to a CD4 or CD8 class. Log10-transformed breadth and depth values were compared by one-way ANOVA with Sidak's multiple comparisons tests. TCRdb limited this immuneACCESS table to in-frame rearrangements with V and J called. A share of clones is missing; checked studies link under half to unresolved V genes, and the rest is unexplained. The DNA was the basis for D and trimming; V, J and clone size are from that table. The sample has 90,000 to 130,000 clones on record, roughly four fifths of them singletons. The top ten clones comprise less than 5% of the sample.

About this clone: Its antigen is currently not known. The input lacks base qualities; no much larger clone sits a single base away.

The time point label corresponds to: baseline before first vaccination. Vaccinee samples were obtained from the UK trials COV001 and COV002, which included a single-blind randomized controlled phase 2/3 trial of AZD1222 (ChAdOx1 nCoV-19) in healthy adults. For TCRbeta chain sequencing, PBMC samples from trial participants were taken at day 0 and at day 28 after the second dose. From cysteine to phenylalanine, the CDR3 is 19 amino acids long. Just the 57-base CDR3 DNA is kept, in frame starting at base 1. Looking up the germline V gene yields CDR1 LGHNA and CDR2 YSLEER. V is clipped by 0 bases and J by 0 bases, and the sequence between their germline boundaries is 19 bases long.

The sequences come from peripheral blood, collected on day 0 of AZD1222 vaccination. The receptor comes from an adult in good health. The chain joins TRBV4-3 to TRBJ2-3; TRBD1 is a possible D gene, resting on 5 matching bases. CDR3 loop: CASSQEVQGPLSSTDTQYF. In nucleotide form, the sequence is TGCGCCAGCAGCCAAGAGGTCCAGGGCCCTCTTTCTAGCACAGATACGCAGTATTTT.